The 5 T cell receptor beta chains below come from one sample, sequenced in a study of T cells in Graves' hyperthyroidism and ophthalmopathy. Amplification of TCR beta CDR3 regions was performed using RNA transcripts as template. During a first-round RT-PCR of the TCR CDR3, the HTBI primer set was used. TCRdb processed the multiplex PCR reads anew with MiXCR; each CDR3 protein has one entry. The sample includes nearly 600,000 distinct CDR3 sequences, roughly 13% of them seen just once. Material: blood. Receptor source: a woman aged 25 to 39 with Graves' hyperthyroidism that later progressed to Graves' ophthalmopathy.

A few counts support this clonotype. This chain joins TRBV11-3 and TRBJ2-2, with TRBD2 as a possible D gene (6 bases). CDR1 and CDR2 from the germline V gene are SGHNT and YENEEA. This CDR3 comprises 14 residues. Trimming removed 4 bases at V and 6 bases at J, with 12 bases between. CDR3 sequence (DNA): TGTGCCAGCAGCTCGACTAGTGGGGCCGGGGAGCTGTTTTTT. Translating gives CASSSTSGAGELFF.

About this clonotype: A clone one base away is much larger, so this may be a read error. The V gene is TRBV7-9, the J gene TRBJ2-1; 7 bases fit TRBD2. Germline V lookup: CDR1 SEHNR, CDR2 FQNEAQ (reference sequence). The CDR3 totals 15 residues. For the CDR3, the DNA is TGTGCCAGCAGCTTAGGAACTAGCGTCGGCAATGGGCAGTTCTTC. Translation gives CASSLGTSVGNGQFF.

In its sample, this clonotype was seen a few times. The CDR3 reads CASSREGQPGAAFF. The CDR3 DNA follows: TGCGCCAGCAGCCGAGAGGGACAACCGGGTGCAGCTTTCTTT. The chain combines TRBV4-1 with TRBJ1-1; possible D gene TRBD1, 6 bases. V lost 4 bases to trimming and J lost 10 bases, with 19 bases between them. The CDR3 consists of 14 residues. Germline loops: CDR1 MGHRA, CDR2 YSYEKL.

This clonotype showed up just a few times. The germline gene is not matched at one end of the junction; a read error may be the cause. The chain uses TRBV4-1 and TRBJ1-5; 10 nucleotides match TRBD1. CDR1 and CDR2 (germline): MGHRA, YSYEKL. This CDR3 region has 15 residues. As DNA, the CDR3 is TGCGCCAGCCGCCAAGGGACAGGGGACAATCAGCCCCAGCATTTT. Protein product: CASRQGTGDNQPQHF.

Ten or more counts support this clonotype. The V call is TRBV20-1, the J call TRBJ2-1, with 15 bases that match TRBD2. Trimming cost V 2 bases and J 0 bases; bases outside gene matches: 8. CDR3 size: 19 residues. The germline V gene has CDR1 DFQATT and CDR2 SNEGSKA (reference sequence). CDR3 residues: CSARTGLAGGPSSYNEQFF. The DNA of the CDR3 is TGCAGTGCTAGAACTGGACTAGCGGGAGGGCCGAGCTCCTACAATGAGCAGTTCTTC.